The 26 T cell receptor beta chains in this list originate from one sample, sequenced in a study of cytomegalovirus exposure and HLA in healthy donors. It was with 60 Vbeta and 13 Jbeta primers that the PCR ran. Measured with immunoSEQ multiplex PCR; TCRdb has only the in-frame clones, and not every one. Of 95,000 to 100,000 clones listed, roughly 80% are singletons. The material sequenced was PBMCs. The receptor source for this set is a man aged 35-49 years in good health and CMV-seronegative.

In its sample, this clone was seen a few times. The chain has TRBV27 and TRBJ2-7, with D possibly TRBD1 on 6 matching bases. This CDR3 comprises 14 residues. Germline V lookup: CDR1 MNHEY, CDR2 SMNVEV (reference sequence). V was shortened by 6 bases and J by 1 base, with 13 bases between the two germline ends. CDR3 loop: CASSRRDTSYEQYF. The CDR3 bases are TGTGCCAGCAGCCGTCGGGACACGTCCTACGAGCAGTACTTC.

The chain carries TRBV29-1 and TRBJ2-4; TRBD1 agrees at 9 bases. The CDR3 sequence is 14 residues long. Unmatched junction bases numbered 6, after V lost 7 bases and J lost 2 bases. CDR1 SQVTM and CDR2 ANQGSEA come from the germline V gene. The CDR3 loop is CSAAGQGSKNIQYF. CDR3 coding DNA: TGCAGCGCCGCCGGACAGGGGTCCAAAAACATTCAGTACTTC.

V and J are TRBV4-1 and TRBJ2-5, with TRBD1 matching 12 bases. CDR1 MGHRA and CDR2 YSYEKL come from the germline V gene. V trimming: 4 bases; J trimming: 1 base; junction bases outside the gene matches: 13. The CDR3 has 19 residues. CDR3 residues: CASSLRGGGTGGFQETQYF. The CDR3 DNA reads as TGCGCCAGCAGCCTTCGGGGTGGCGGGACAGGGGGCTTCCAAGAGACCCAGTACTTC.

This clone was observed a few times. The chain has TRBV2 and TRBJ2-7, with 10 positions matching TRBD2. The CDR3 spans 14 residues. The junction had 1 base not matched to a gene; V was cut back by 1 base and J by 4 bases. Germline V gene sequence: CDR1 SNHLY, CDR2 FYNNEI. Here the CDR3 DNA reads TGTGCCAGCAGTGAAGGGACTAGCGGATACGAGCAGTACTTC. Translated, it gives CASSEGTSGYEQYF.

The chain joins TRBV9 to TRBJ1-1, with 10 bases identical to TRBD1. The J segment lost 11 bases and the V segment lost 4 bases, leaving 14 bases of the junction unmatched. Germline V gives CDR1 SGDLS, CDR2 YYNGEE. The CDR3 has 15 residues. The CDR3 DNA reads as TGTGCCAGCAGCAGGGGGGACAGGGGCGGACGGAGTGCTTTCTTT. Translated: CASSRGDRGGRSAFF.

The sample holds one count of this clone. The J gene is TRBJ2-6, the V gene TRBV7-9, with 13 positions matching TRBD2. This CDR3 spans 18 amino acids. Unmatched junction bases numbered 2, after V lost 2 bases and J lost 1 base. Germline lookup yields CDR1 SEHNR and CDR2 FQNEAQ (reference sequence). CDR3 amino acids: CASSLPGLAGSGANVLTF. The CDR3, as DNA: TGTGCCAGCAGCTTACCGGGACTAGCGGGATCTGGGGCCAACGTCCTGACTTTC.

The V gene is TRBV7-9, the J gene TRBJ2-5, with D maybe TRBD2 (6 bases). The CDR3 runs 15 residues. Germline V gene sequence: CDR1 SEHNR, CDR2 FQNEAQ (reference sequence). Trimming removed 5 bases from V and 1 base from J, with 14 bases in between. Here the CDR3 reads CASSHPPTSQETQYF. DNA for the CDR3: TGTGCCAGCAGCCACCCCCCGACTAGCCAAGAGACCCAGTACTTC.

The chain is built from TRBV6-5 and TRBJ2-1; possible D gene TRBD2, 5 bases. Germline V gene lookup returns CDR1 MNHEY and CDR2 SVGAGI. This CDR3 is 16 amino acids long. V lost 4 bases and J 7 bases, leaving 20 bases between the germline ends. In DNA, the CDR3 is TGTGCCAGCAGTTCCTTCTACTCTGCTACGGGAAATGAGCAGTTCTTC. Encoded protein: CASSSFYSATGNEQFF.

This chain joins TRBV6-1 and TRBJ2-5; tentatively, D is TRBD2 (7 bases). Gene TRBJ2-7 matches the end of the DNA better, so the J call may be wrong. From germline, CDR1 is MNHNS and CDR2 SASEGT. The CDR3 covers 15 residues. CDR3 loop: CASSEEGGFYYEQYF. In nucleotides, the CDR3 is TGTGCCAGCAGTGAAGAGGGGGGGTTCTACTACGAGCAGTACTTC.

The CDR3 sequence: CASSYQLAGRRGEQFF. The CDR3 DNA follows: TGTGCCAGCAGTTACCAGCTAGCGGGTCGACGCGGTGAGCAGTTCTTC. The chain uses TRBV6-5 and TRBJ2-1, with 8 bases matching TRBD2. V dropped 2 bases and J dropped 9; count of bases not matched to a gene: 12. CDR1 and CDR2 from the germline V gene are MNHEY and SVGAGI. The length of the CDR3 is 16 residues.

This chain links TRBV18 with TRBJ1-4, with D possibly matching TRBD1 (6 bases). Trimming took 5 bases from V and 6 from J, leaving 19 bases between them. The CDR3 is 16 amino acids. CDR1 and CDR2 (germline): KGHSH, LQKENI. The CDR3 region is CASSLNTGLGDEKLFF. DNA for the CDR3: TGTGCCAGCTCATTAAACACAGGGCTTGGGGATGAAAAACTGTTTTTT.

The chain has TRBV6-1 and TRBJ1-5, with 8 bases aligning to TRBD1. The germline CDR1 and CDR2 sequences are MNHNS and SASEGT. There are 14 residues in the CDR3. V was pared by 6 bases and J by 2 bases, with 3 bases of the junction left unmatched. CDR3 protein: CASRRGQGNQPQHF. The CDR3 DNA is TGTGCCAGCAGACGGGGACAGGGCAATCAGCCCCAGCATTTT.

This clone came up a few times. V usage is TRBV5-4 and J usage is TRBJ2-7; 11 bases agree with TRBD1. Germline lookup yields CDR1 SGHNT and CDR2 YYREEE (reference sequence). CDR3 length: 15 amino acids. J was trimmed by 2 bases and V by 3 bases; bases with no gene match: 4. The CDR3 DNA follows: TGTGCCAGCAGCTGGGGACAGGGGGAAGCCTACGAGCAGTACTTC. Its protein product is CASSWGQGEAYEQYF.

J is TRBJ2-3 and V is TRBV15; TRBD2 is a possible D gene (5 bases). Germline V gene lookup returns CDR1 LNHNV and CDR2 YYDKDF (reference sequence). The CDR3 loop spans 18 amino acids. V lost 0 bases and J 4 bases, leaving 20 bases between the germline ends. CDR3 sequence reads: CATSRDQLGVISADTQYF. CDR3 DNA: TGTGCCACCAGCAGAGATCAGCTCGGGGTGATCTCGGCAGATACGCAGTATTTT.

The chain uses TRBV29-1 and TRBJ2-7; TRBD2 is a possible D gene (6 bases). The V gene lost 0 bases and the J gene lost 6 bases, with 9 bases spanning the gap. Germline CDR1 and CDR2: SQVTM and ANQGSEA. The CDR3 is 12 residues long. The CDR3 sequence is CSVEDGRSEQYF. CDR3 DNA: TGCAGCGTTGAAGATGGGAGGAGCGAGCAGTACTTC.

This chain links TRBV5-1 with TRBJ1-5, with D perhaps matching TRBD1 (5 bases). This CDR3 is built from 10 residues. CDR1 is SGHRS and CDR2 is YFSETQ in the germline V gene. The V and J ends lost 8 bases and 9 bases respectively, with 9 bases between them. The CDR3 protein is CASLGPPQHF. The CDR3 DNA follows: TGCGCCAGTTTGGGGCCGCCCCAGCATTTT.

The V call is TRBV5-4, the J call TRBJ2-7, with 9 bases lining up with TRBD2. Germline V lookup: CDR1 SGHNT, CDR2 YYREEE (reference sequence). CDR3 length equals 16 residues. The V gene end was trimmed by 4 bases and the J gene end by 5 bases; junction bases not matched to a gene: 13. CDR3 protein: CASSVGGRGGRDEQYF. The DNA of the CDR3 is TGTGCCAGCAGCGTAGGGGGGCGGGGGGGCCGAGACGAGCAGTACTTC.

This clone was detected only a few times. This chain uses TRBV7-6 with TRBJ2-7; TRBD2 matches at 12 bases. The CDR3 covers 15 residues. Germline V lookup: CDR1 SGHVS, CDR2 FNYEAQ. The junction had 1 base not matched to a gene; V was cut back by 4 bases and J by 0 bases. CDR3 sequence reads: CASSSTSGGSYEQYF. The CDR3 DNA follows: TGTGCCAGCAGCTCGACTAGCGGGGGCTCCTACGAGCAGTACTTC.

This clone was seen more than once but under ten times. The chain links TRBV5-6 to TRBJ1-4; tentative D call: TRBD1 (6 bases). Between the trimmed V and J ends, which lost 4 bases and 0 bases, there was a span of 13 bases. CDR3 length: 16 amino acids. The germline V gene encodes CDR1 SGHDT and CDR2 YYEEEE. In DNA form, the CDR3 reads TGTGCCAGCAGCCGCCCCACAGGGCCAACTAATGAAAAACTGTTTTTT. Translating gives CASSRPTGPTNEKLFF.

A single count supports this clone. CDR3 DNA: TGCGCCAGCAGCACAAGGACAGGGGGTAATGAGCAGTTCTTC. Protein sequence: CASSTRTGGNEQFF. The chain recombines TRBV5-1 with TRBJ2-1; 10 bases align to TRBD1. The germline V gene encodes CDR1 SGHRS and CDR2 YFSETQ. V lost 4 bases, J lost 7 bases, and 5 bases stayed unmatched. This CDR3 has 14 residues.

The chain combines TRBV29-1 with TRBJ1-5; 11 nucleotides match TRBD1. V trimming: 7 bases; J trimming: 1 base; junction bases outside the gene matches: 6. The V gene's germline CDR1 is SQVTM and CDR2 ANQGSEA. This CDR3 has 15 residues. Here the CDR3 reads CSAGDRGRSNQPQHF. In nucleotides, the CDR3 is TGCAGCGCCGGGGACAGGGGGAGGAGCAATCAGCCCCAGCATTTT. Together with reference TRBV29-1 and TRBJ1-5, the CDR3 gives the full variable domain: SAVISQKPSRDICQRGTSLTIQCQVDSQVTMMFWYRQQPGQSLTLIATANQGSEATYESGFVIDKFPISRPNLTFSTLTVSNMSPEDSSIYLCSAGDRGRSNQPQHFGDGTRLSIL.

The chain has TRBV9 and TRBJ2-2; 7 positions agree with TRBD2. Germline lookup yields CDR1 SGDLS and CDR2 YYNGEE. The V segment lost 5 bases and the J segment 3 bases; nucleotides outside the gene matches: 4. The CDR3 covers 14 residues. The CDR3 DNA sequence: TGTGCCAGCAGGGGGGAGGGCGACACCGGGGAGCTGTTTTTT. Protein: CASRGEGDTGELFF.

The chain is built from TRBV11-2 and TRBJ2-2; 11 bases line up with TRBD2. The V and J ends lost 7 bases and 0 bases, in that order; junction bases with no gene match: 13. In germline, CDR1 is SGHAT, CDR2 FQNNGV. There are 19 residues in the CDR3. CDR3 sequence reads: CASTSFPLAGVPNTGELFF. The CDR3 region has the DNA TGTGCCAGCACCAGCTTCCCACTAGCGGGGGTCCCGAACACCGGGGAGCTGTTTTTT.

CDR3 DNA sequence: TGTGCCAGTAGTATAGGACAGGGTGTCTTAGGGGCCAACGTCCTGACTTTC. This sequence encodes CASSIGQGVLGANVLTF. The rearrangement joins TRBV19 to TRBJ2-6, with TRBD1 identical over 7 bases. Losses at the gene ends were 1 base for V and 4 bases for J; bases not matched to a gene: 7. The CDR3 runs 17 residues. Germline V gene sequence: CDR1 LNHDA, CDR2 SQIVND (reference sequence).

This sequence joins TRBV4-2 and TRBJ2-7, with 7 bases aligning to TRBD1. The CDR3 sequence is 17 residues long. V was pared by 4 bases and J by 0 bases, with 12 bases of the junction left unmatched. CDR1 is LGHNA, CDR2 YNFKEQ, per germline. CDR3 nucleotides: TGTGCCAGCAGCCGAGGGGCCGGGGACAGAAGCTCCTACGAGCAGTACTTC. Its translation is CASSRGAGDRSSYEQYF.

This chain links TRBV10-1 with TRBJ2-5; TRBD2 might be the D (7 bases). The better agreement between TRBJ2-7 and the DNA end casts doubt on the J call. Germline CDR1 WNHNN, CDR2 SYGVQD (reference sequence). This CDR3 is 14 amino acids long. The CDR3 region is CASSESRRGHEQYF. The DNA for the CDR3 is TGCGCCAGCAGTGAGTCACGGCGGGGGCACGAGCAGTACTTC.